These 2 T cell receptor beta chains originate from one sample sequenced in a study of cytomegalovirus exposure and HLA in healthy donors. This PCR relied on a set of 60 Vbeta primers and 13 Jbeta primers. Some clones are missing from TCRdb's copy, which holds only in-frame ones; the method was immunoSEQ multiplex PCR. The sample includes approximately 190,000 clones, 75% to 80% seen only once; the top ten take 13% to 15%. Sequenced: PBMCs. These receptors originate from a woman in her thirties in good health and CMV-seropositive.

The V gene is TRBV5-4, the J gene TRBJ1-1, with a tentative D call TRBD1 (6 bases). The ends were cut back, 8 bases at V and 4 bases at J, with 18 bases in the middle. CDR1 and CDR2 (germline): SGHNT, YYREEE (reference sequence). The CDR3 covers 14 residues. CDR3 loop: CASHTQGRVTEAFF. The DNA of the CDR3 is TGTGCCAGTCACACACAGGGTCGGGTCACTGAAGCTTTCTTT.

The chain employs TRBV5-1 and TRBJ2-1; TRBD1 is a possible D gene (6 bases). Trimming shortened V by 3 bases and J by 3 bases, and 13 bases separated the two germline ends. The CDR3 length is 15 residues. CDR1 and CDR2 from the germline V gene are SGHRS and YFSETQ. This CDR3 is CASSSQGLVYNEQFF. CDR3 coding DNA: TGCGCCAGCAGCTCGCAGGGGTTAGTCTACAATGAGCAGTTCTTC.